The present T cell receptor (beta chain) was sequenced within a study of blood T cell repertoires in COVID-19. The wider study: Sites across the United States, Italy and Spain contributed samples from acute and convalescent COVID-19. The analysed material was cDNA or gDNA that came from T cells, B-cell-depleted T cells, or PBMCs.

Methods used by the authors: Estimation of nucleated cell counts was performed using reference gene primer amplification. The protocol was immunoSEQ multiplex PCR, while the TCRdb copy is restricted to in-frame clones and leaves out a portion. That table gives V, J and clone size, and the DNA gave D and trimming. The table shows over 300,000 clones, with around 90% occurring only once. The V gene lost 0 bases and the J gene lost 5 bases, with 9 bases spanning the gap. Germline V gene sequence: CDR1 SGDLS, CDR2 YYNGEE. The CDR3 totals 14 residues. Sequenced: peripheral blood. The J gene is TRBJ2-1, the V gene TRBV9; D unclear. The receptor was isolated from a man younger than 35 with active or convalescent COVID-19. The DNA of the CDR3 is TGTGCCAGCAGCGTAGAATTTAGTAACAATGAGCAGTTCTTC. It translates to CASSVEFSNNEQFF.